The present T cell receptor (beta chain) was sequenced within a study of tumor and adjacent non-tumor tissue in lung cancer. Study details: Histology: about twelve adenocarcinoma, a couple of squamous cell carcinoma, 1 small cell lung cancer. Millions of productive TCRbeta reads were obtained per sample on average. Points from the study as a whole: Tumor TCR diversity, when higher, was linked to shorter survival.

The CDR3 sequence is 16 residues long. Germline CDR1 MGHRA, CDR2 YSYEKL. A note on this clonotype: Its antigen is as yet unknown. This may stem from a read error, because a much larger clone lies one nucleotide away.

TCRbeta libraries were built with three rounds of nested PCR, modified from ARM-PCR. Each CDR3 protein is one row after TCRdb ran MiXCR on the multiplex PCR reads. The table lists about 110,000 distinct CDR3 sequences, about 75% of them singletons. RNA was extracted from bulk tissue without any cell sorting. This rearrangement joins TRBV4-1 to TRBJ2-7, with a possible D match to TRBD2 (6 bases). The sequenced sample consisted of lung tumor tissue. The sequence derives from a woman aged 60-70 years with non-small cell lung cancer. CDR3 in DNA: TGCACCAGCAGCCAAGATTGGCCGGGAGACTCCTACGAGCAGTACTTC. Amino acid sequence: CTSSQDWPGDSYEQYF.